Reported below is one T cell receptor (beta chain). CDR1 is SQVTM, CDR2 ANQGSEA, per germline. CDR3 size: 14 residues. V was clipped by 4 bases and J by 1 base, with 13 bases between them. This entry is derived from a study of CD8+ T cells in alopecia areata. On the study more broadly: The tofacitinib course ran for 6 to 18 months and was followed by 6 months off drug.

Reverse transcribed after extraction, RNA yielded cDNA as the sequencing template. TCRdb's table, derived via immunoSEQ multiplex PCR, lists solely in-frame clones and lacks some. The sample includes roughly 140,000 clones, approximately 50% of them seen just once. The genes are TRBV29-1 and TRBJ1-1; possible D gene TRBD1, 6 bases. This TCR came from a human donor with alopecia areata. Sample: CD4+ T cells sorted from blood, taken at week 0. In DNA form, the CDR3 reads TGCAGCGTTGCCAGGGGCTATGAGAACACTGAAGCTTTCTTT. Amino acid sequence: CSVARGYENTEAFF.